The table lists the clone carrying this T cell receptor beta chain with many counts. Its specificity is unknown. These data come from a study of neurological immune-mediated disorders. As for the cDNA, it was generated by 5'RACE with 10-nucleotide random UMIs. Over 180 million TCR-beta sequences, together covering 15-18 subjects, were produced by every individual sequencing run that was carried out. TCRdb ran MiXCR on the 5' RACE reads and lists one entry per CDR3 protein. This sample has some 120,000 distinct CDR3 sequences; roughly 3.2% occur once, and the top ten carry 1% to 1.5%. This CDR3 region has 14 residues. Trimming left V 1 base short and J 3 bases short, with 9 bases between. CDR1 SGDLS and CDR2 YYNGEE come from the germline V gene. General study points: Among 34 multiple sclerosis patients, phylogenetic grouping put the repertoires of 18 into a single related-CDR3 cluster, a possible signature. Clinical and MRI features did not associate with the cluster found in multiple sclerosis patients.

The specimen sequenced was PBMCs. This chain uses TRBV9 with TRBJ2-3; D not certain. The receptor was derived from a woman aged 25 to 39 with multiple sclerosis. The CDR3 DNA is TGTGCCAGCAGCGTATCTGCTACGACAGATACGCAGTATTTT. Its translation: CASSVSATTDTQYF.